This TCR beta chain was documented in a study of graft-versus-host responses after intestinal transplantation. Overall study context: Transplants were multivisceral, liver-intestinal, or isolated intestinal. Tacrolimus plus steroids were given to all recipients for approximately three years, preceded by anti-thymocyte globulin induction.

General study results and limits: There was an association between peak levels of circulating GvH clones and early post-transplant HvG declines.

A word on this clone: Its matching antigen is unknown.

Trimming removed 2 bases from V and 14 bases from J; junction bases left unmatched: 7. The germline gives CDR1 SGHRS, CDR2 YFSETQ. The CDR3 covers 12 residues. Here immunoSEQ multiplex PCR was the method, and the copy in TCRdb shows in-frame clones only, minus some. The sample consists of about 93,000 clones, 80% to 95% of them appearing once. The specimen comprised unstimulated CD8+ T cells sorted from spleen or lymph node cells, sampled before intestinal transplant. The source is a human donor who received an intestinal transplant. This chain joins TRBV5-1 and TRBJ1-1; 9 nucleotides align to TRBD1. The CDR3 region has the DNA TGCGCCAGCAGCTTTCCAGGACAGGGGACCTTCTTT. It translates to CASSFPGQGTFF.